This passage covers 9 T cell receptor beta chains from one sample sequenced in a study of OX40 agonist ivuxolimab in advanced cancers. Only in-frame clones appear in the TCRdb table, and some are missing; sequencing was by immunoSEQ multiplex PCR. The sample consists of around 48,000 clones, less than 85% of them appearing once. This sample comprised CD4+ or CD8+ T cells sorted from blood, obtained in a trial of the OX40 agonist ivuxolimab. Source of these receptors: an adult with an advanced solid tumor such as melanoma, head and neck, liver or kidney cancer.

V gene TRBV5-4 combines with J gene TRBJ2-7, with TRBD2 identical over 7 bases. Germline V gene sequence: CDR1 SGHNT, CDR2 YYREEE (reference sequence). This CDR3 is 14 amino acids long. Trimming at V came to 0 bases and at J to 1 base, leaving 1 base not matched to a gene. Here the CDR3 DNA reads TGTGCCAGCAGCTTGGGACTAGCATCCTACGAGCAGTACTTC. It yields the protein CASSLGLASYEQYF.

J is TRBJ2-3 and V is TRBV7-2; weak D call: TRBD1 (5 bases). The CDR3 has 15 residues. Germline CDR1 is SGHTA and CDR2 is FQGNSA. Trimming cost V 5 bases and J 1 base, with 13 bases left between them. The CDR3 region has the DNA TGTGCCAGCAGCCGACAGTCACTGGGCACAGATACGCAGTATTTT. The encoded protein is CASSRQSLGTDTQYF.

This clone occurred once. This chain joins TRBV5-1 and TRBJ2-7, with D hard to call. This CDR3 contains 15 residues. Germline assignment: CDR1 SGHRS and CDR2 YFSETQ. Trimming left V 2 bases short and J 0 bases short, with 12 bases between. The CDR3 DNA reads as TGCGCCAGCAGCTTTGGCCCAGGATTCTCCTACGAGCAGTACTTC. Protein: CASSFGPGFSYEQYF.

This chain connects TRBV11-3 to TRBJ2-1; 10 bases align to TRBD2. The CDR3 is 17 amino acids. V lost 5 bases to trimming and J lost 7 bases; unmatched junction nucleotides: 14. The germline V gene encodes CDR1 SGHNT and CDR2 YENEEA. The CDR3 protein is CASSPRGQRGGLNEQFF. In DNA, the CDR3 is TGTGCCAGCAGCCCCCGGGGGCAGCGGGGGGGCTTAAATGAGCAGTTCTTC.

The V and J genes are TRBV7-6 and TRBJ1-3, with TRBD1 matching over 9 bases. CDR3 size: 16 residues. CDR1 is SGHVS, CDR2 FNYEAQ, per germline. The J segment lost 4 bases and the V segment lost 5 bases, leaving 9 bases of the junction unmatched. The CDR3 DNA follows: TGTGCCAGCAGCGCCGGGACAGGGTATTCCGGAAACACCATATATTTT. Amino acid sequence: CASSAGTGYSGNTIYF. Supplemented by reference TRBV7-6 and TRBJ1-3, the full variable domain reads GAGVSQSPRYKVTKRGQDVALRCDPISGHVSLYWYRQALGQGPEFLTYFNYEAQQDKSGLPNDRFSAERPEGSISTLTIQRTEQRDSAMYRCASSAGTGYSGNTIYFGEGSWLTVV.

The CDR3: CASSLGRATFF. The CDR3 DNA is TGTGCCAGCAGCTTGGGCAGGGCGACTTTCTTT. V is TRBV5-8 and J is TRBJ1-1, with D tentatively TRBD1 (5 bases). V was cut by 0 bases and J by 12 bases, with 9 bases left in between. The CDR3 has 11 amino acids. Germline CDR1 reads SGHTS; CDR2 reads YDEGEE.

The J gene is TRBJ2-4, the V gene TRBV15, with 8 positions matching TRBD1. The germline CDR1 and CDR2 sequences are LNHNV and YYDKDF (reference sequence). The CDR3 has 17 amino acids. Unmatched junction bases numbered 8, after V lost 3 bases and J lost 1 base. As DNA, the CDR3 is TGTGCCACCAGCAGGGCGACAGGGGTGAAGGCCAAAAACATTCAGTACTTC. Translating it yields CATSRATGVKAKNIQYF.

The genes are TRBV27 and TRBJ2-3; a possible D gene is TRBD2 (5 bases). Trimming removed 4 bases from V and 6 bases from J, with 14 bases in between. The germline V gene encodes CDR1 MNHEY and CDR2 SMNVEV (reference sequence). CDR3 length: 14 residues. CDR3 sequence reads: CASSSIMDSDTQYF. As DNA, the CDR3 is TGTGCCAGCAGTTCGATAATGGACTCTGATACGCAGTATTTT.

The genes are TRBV18 and TRBJ2-7, with 10 bases matching TRBD2. This CDR3 is 16 amino acids long. Germline V lookup: CDR1 KGHSH, CDR2 LQKENI. Trimming at V came to 0 bases and at J to 5 bases, leaving 7 bases not matched to a gene. The CDR3 nucleotides read TGTGCCAGCTCACCACCTTTGAGCGGGAGGGTCCACGAGCAGTACTTC. This translates into CASSPPLSGRVHEQYF.